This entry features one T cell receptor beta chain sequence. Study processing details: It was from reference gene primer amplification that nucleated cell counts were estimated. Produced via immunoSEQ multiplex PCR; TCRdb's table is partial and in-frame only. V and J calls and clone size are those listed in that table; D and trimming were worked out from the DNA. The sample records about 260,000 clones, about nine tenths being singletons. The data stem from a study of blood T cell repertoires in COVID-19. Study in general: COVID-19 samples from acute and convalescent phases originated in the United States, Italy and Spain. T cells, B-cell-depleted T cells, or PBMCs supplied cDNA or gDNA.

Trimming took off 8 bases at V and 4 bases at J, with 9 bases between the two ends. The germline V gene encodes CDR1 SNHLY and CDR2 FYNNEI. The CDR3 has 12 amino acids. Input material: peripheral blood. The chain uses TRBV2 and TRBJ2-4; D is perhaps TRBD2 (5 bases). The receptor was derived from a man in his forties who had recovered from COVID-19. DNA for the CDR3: TGTGCCAGCGGGAGAGGAAAAAACATTCAGTACTTC. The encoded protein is CASGRGKNIQYF.